This TCR beta chain was profiled in a study of blood T cell repertoires in COVID-19. CDR1 and CDR2 (germline): LNHDA, SQIVND (reference sequence). This CDR3 has 17 residues. V lost 6 bases and J lost 5; bases outside the gene matches: 16. Participant-given clinical history determined each cohort assignment. TCRdb keeps only in-frame clones here, not all; method: immunoSEQ multiplex PCR. The data contain about 180,000 clones, around 73% of them singletons. There are a few counts of this clone. The source is a woman between 45 and 65 years old who had recovered from COVID-19. Sequencing was carried out using PBMCs or T cells enriched from blood (not recorded which). The chain links TRBV19 to TRBJ1-5, with 7 nucleotides matching TRBD1. CDR3 sequence (DNA): TGTGCCAGTAGCAGAGGACAGGCGCAAAGTCTTTATCAGCCCCAGCATTTT. Protein product: CASSRGQAQSLYQPQHF.